These T cell receptor beta chains were read from a single sample in a study of T cells in Graves' hyperthyroidism and ophthalmopathy. TCRdb used MiXCR to reprocess the multiplex PCR reads, holding one entry per CDR3 protein. The table includes around 500,000 distinct CDR3 sequences, around 15% detected once. The sequenced sample was blood. The receptors derive from a woman aged 25 to 39 with Graves' ophthalmopathy. Both conserved end residues are part of each CDR3. D genes are given only for firm matches.

>TRBJ1-2|TRBV10-3|-|12
CAISDGSWGYTF
>TRBJ2-7|TRBV7-2|-|14
CASSSEGLSYEQYF
>TRBJ2-1|TRBV3-1|-|15
CASSQESSADNEQFF
>TRBJ2-7|TRBV30|TRBD1|15
CAWSKGGQGIMEQYF
>TRBJ1-5|TRBV6-1|TRBD1|15
CASSSTGASNQPQHF
>TRBJ1-4|TRBV20-1|-|14
CSAVGGLGNEKLFF
>TRBJ2-1|TRBV6-2/TRBV6-3|TRBD2|12
CASSNPPSGQFF
>TRBJ2-2|TRBV7-2|-|18
CASSARGYRAADTGELFF
>TRBJ1-4|TRBV25-1|-|14
CASSDRQYVEKLFF
>TRBJ2-3|TRBV6-2/TRBV6-3|TRBD2|14
CASSYAGETDTQYF
>TRBJ2-2|TRBV6-2/TRBV6-3|-|13
CASSYSYSAELFF
>TRBJ1-2|TRBV30|TRBD1|14
CAWSVGTGSYGYTF
>TRBJ2-2|TRBV2|-|12
CASGRNTGELFF
>TRBJ1-1|TRBV20-1|-|12
CSALSGNTEAFF
>TRBJ2-5|TRBV12-3/TRBV12-4|-|12
CASVRLGEAQYF
>TRBJ2-3|TRBV15|-|13
CATSRDSGDKQYF
>TRBJ2-1|TRBV11-1|TRBD2|13
CASSGTSYNEQFF
>TRBJ2-5|TRBV15|TRBD1|17
CATSRDRGTGAQETQYF
>TRBJ2-1|TRBV7-2|-|12
CASSSLVGEQFF
>TRBJ2-7|TRBV6-2/TRBV6-3|-|14
CASDRQGGTYEQYF
>TRBJ2-7|TRBV4-1|-|16
CASSQDQRSSSYEQYF
>TRBJ2-1|TRBV7-7|TRBD1|14
CASSLKQGADEQFF
>TRBJ2-7|TRBV15|TRBD2|15
CATSRGGGSSYEQYF
>TRBJ2-2|TRBV11-1|-|15
CASSLGRWNTGELFF
>TRBJ2-5|TRBV5-1|-|15
CASSQRGGSEETQYF
>TRBJ2-1|TRBV19|TRBD2|17
CASRGREGKGSYNEQFF
>TRBJ2-2|TRBV20-1|TRBD2|14
CSASGTRETGELFF
>TRBJ2-3|TRBV27|TRBD1|16
CASSQDREWSTDTQYF
>TRBJ2-7|TRBV10-3|TRBD2|17
CAISVGEYSAGVNEQYF
>TRBJ1-3|TRBV11-3|-|15
CASSADGYSGNTIYF
>TRBJ2-3|TRBV19|TRBD2|15
CASRGGSQLTDTQYF
>TRBJ2-6|TRBV12-3/TRBV12-4|-|17
CASSFKGFLSGANVLTF
>TRBJ1-1|TRBV28|-|11
CASSSLAEAFF
>TRBJ2-5|TRBV6-1|-|15
CASSEAEGYQETQYF
>TRBJ2-3|TRBV11-3|-|14
CASSSSFSTDTQYF
>TRBJ2-5|TRBV25-1|-|13
CASSDFGEETQYF
>TRBJ2-4|TRBV28|TRBD1|15
CASSHRQGGKNIQYF
>TRBJ2-1|TRBV15|TRBD1|16
CATSTSDPQGTNEQFF
>TRBJ2-2|TRBV5-1|TRBD1|17
CASSVGAGQVNTGELFF
>TRBJ2-5|TRBV20-1|-|11
CSVRAVETQYF
>TRBJ2-1|TRBV20-1|TRBD2|17
CSANRLAGGSSYNEQFF
>TRBJ1-5|TRBV18|-|13
CASSPDINQPQHF
>TRBJ1-2|TRBV25-1|-|16
CASSDLTDRTNYGYTF
>TRBJ2-1|TRBV27|TRBD2|16
CASSLLGLAGELEQFF
>TRBJ2-3|TRBV5-6|TRBD2|15
CASSSGLAGTSTQYF
>TRBJ2-3|TRBV20-1|TRBD2|15
CSASSTSGRGDTQYF
>TRBJ2-7|TRBV5-1|TRBD1|14
CATRTGESSYEQYF
>TRBJ1-2|TRBV20-1|-|12
CSAYGSRYGYTF
>TRBJ1-2|TRBV14|-|16
CASSQDYLVQTGGYTF
>TRBJ1-5|TRBV11-2|-|13
CASSYAINQPQHF
>TRBJ2-3|TRBV5-1|-|14
CASSLRGVEDTQYF
>TRBJ1-1|TRBV5-8|-|12
CASSVWGREAFF
>TRBJ2-1|TRBV7-2|-|14
CASSPSPGANEQFF
>TRBJ2-1|TRBV4-1|-|21
CASSHNTVPRKTGVWRNEQFF
>TRBJ1-4|TRBV11-2|-|13
CASSLGLVEKLFF
>TRBJ2-7|TRBV12-3/TRBV12-4|-|14
CASSLGSMGYEQYF